This T cell receptor beta chain was profiled in a study of blood T cell repertoires in COVID-19. Produced via immunoSEQ multiplex PCR; TCRdb's table is partial and in-frame only. The sample lists some 160,000 clones, about 88% occurring once. This clone was found once. Material: peripheral blood. This receptor was obtained from a man aged 50 to 59 who had recovered from COVID-19.

CDR3 protein: CASSGRVNEQFF. CDR3 sequence (DNA): TGTGCCAGCAGCGGGAGGGTCAATGAGCAGTTCTTC. The rearrangement joins TRBV5-6 to TRBJ2-1; 7 nucleotides match TRBD2. The V gene's germline CDR1 is SGHDT and CDR2 YYEEEE. V was clipped by 4 bases and J by 6 bases; unmatched bases: 1. The CDR3 loop spans 12 amino acids.